Below, one TCR beta chain is given with its context. TCRdb's table, derived via immunoSEQ multiplex PCR, lists solely in-frame clones and lacks some. The table has around 510,000 clones, just over 75% seen once. This specimen comes from a study of shared clonotypes between healthy human individuals. V was clipped by 8 bases and J by 5 bases, with 17 bases between them. The CDR3 has 14 residues. Looked up from germline, CDR1 is SGHNT and CDR2 is YYREEE (reference sequence). Sequencing input: PBMCs. The chain links TRBV5-4 to TRBJ2-1; D not resolved. This clonotype originated in a woman in her thirties or forties in good health. Some clones in this sample may be carry-over from other donors' samples. The CDR3 DNA reads as TGTGCCAGTAAGGGTTCGGTATCTAACAATGAGCAGTTCTTC. This encodes CASKGSVSNNEQFF.